The 8 T cell receptor beta chains reported below all come from one sample, sequenced in a study of T-cell memory formation after mild COVID-19. TCRdb analysed the 5' RACE reads with MiXCR anew, one entry per CDR3 protein. The data show hundreds of thousands of distinct CDR3 sequences, with 15% seen just once and approximately 2.1% held by the top ten. Source material: PBMCs or a T cell subset sorted from them (not recorded which). Receptors were obtained from an adult woman who had mild COVID-19 (a few samples of this study predate the infection). Cell type and time point are not known.

This clonotype was detected a few times. The chain couples TRBV20-1 to TRBJ2-7, with 9 positions matching TRBD2. The germline gives CDR1 DFQATT, CDR2 SNEGSKA (reference sequence). With V trimmed by 1 base and J by 4 bases, 5 bases remained unmatched. This CDR3 is 14 amino acids long. CDR3 nucleotide sequence: TGCAGTGCTAGAGGGCTAGCGGGACCATACGAGCAGTACTTC. Its protein product is CSARGLAGPYEQYF.

The V gene is TRBV7-2, the J gene TRBJ2-7; the D gene is possibly TRBD1 (9 bases). Trimming stripped 4 bases from V and 7 bases from J, with 20 bases between. The germline CDR1 and CDR2 sequences are SGHTA and FQGNSA. There are 15 residues in the CDR3. CDR3 sequence (DNA): TGTGCCAGCAGCTCGGGGGGGACAGGGAGCAAAGAGCAGTACTTC. Protein: CASSSGGTGSKEQYF.

The chain is built from TRBV7-8 and TRBJ2-5, with 14 bases identical to TRBD2. Germline V gene data show CDR1 as SGHVS and CDR2 as FQNEAQ. The CDR3 spans 18 residues. Losses at the gene ends were 5 bases for V and 7 bases for J; bases not matched to a gene: 15. The CDR3 sequence is CASSRPMGLAGVIGTQYF. The CDR3 region has the DNA TGTGCCAGCAGCAGACCCATGGGACTAGCGGGAGTAATCGGGACCCAGTACTTC. Based on the CDR3 plus reference TRBV7-8 and TRBJ2-5, the full variable domain is GAGVSQSPRYKVAKRGQDVALRCDPISGHVSLFWYQQALGQGPEFLTYFQNEAQLDKSGLPSDRFFAERPEGSVSTLKIQRTQQEDSAVYLCASSRPMGLAGVIGTQYFGPGTRLLVL.

This rearrangement joins TRBV5-6 to TRBJ1-4, with D possibly matching TRBD1 (6 bases). The V gene's germline CDR1 is SGHDT and CDR2 YYEEEE. V was clipped by 7 bases and J by 2 bases, with 12 bases between them. This CDR3 spans 14 amino acids. CDR3 sequence: CASSRGTTNEKLFF. CDR3 DNA sequence: TGTGCCAGCTCGAGGGGGACGACTAATGAAAAACTGTTTTTT. Full variable domain (missing parts from reference TRBV5-6 and TRBJ1-4): DAGVTQSPTHLIKTRGQQVTLRCSPKSGHDTVSWYQQALGQGPQFIFQYYEEEERQRGNFPDRFSGHQFPNYSSELNVNALLLGDSALYLCASSRGTTNEKLFFGSGTQLSVL.

This clonotype was detected ten times or more. The V and J genes are TRBV7-2 and TRBJ2-7; 8 bases are a match to TRBD1. The V gene's germline CDR1 is SGHTA and CDR2 FQGNSA. This CDR3 has 14 amino acids. The ends lost 5 bases at V and 5 bases at J; junction bases unmatched: 8. This CDR3 reads CASSTRTGNNEQYF. The CDR3 DNA sequence: TGTGCCAGCAGCACCCGGACAGGGAATAACGAGCAGTACTTC.

The gene calls are TRBV9 and TRBJ2-7, with 7 bases that match TRBD1. CDR1 is SGDLS, CDR2 YYNGEE, per germline. V trimming: 0 bases; J trimming: 4 bases; junction bases outside the gene matches: 1. The CDR3 spans 13 residues. The CDR3 coding sequence is TGTGCCAGCAGCGTAGAGGGGGCATACGAGCAGTACTTC. It encodes CASSVEGAYEQYF.

The chain joins TRBV7-9 to TRBJ2-7, with 7 bases matching TRBD2. Germline lookup yields CDR1 SEHNR and CDR2 FQNEAQ (reference sequence). Trimming took 0 bases from V and 6 from J; bases not matched to a gene: 2. There are 13 residues in the CDR3. DNA for the CDR3: TGTGCCAGCAGCTTAGCGGGGGAGGGCGAGCAGTACTTC. The encoded protein is CASSLAGEGEQYF. Based on the CDR3 plus reference TRBV7-9 and TRBJ2-7, the full variable domain is DTGVSQNPRHKITKRGQNVTFRCDPISEHNRLYWYRQTLGQGPEFLTYFQNEAQLEKSRLLSDRFSAERPKGSFSTLEIQRTEQGDSAMYLCASSLAGEGEQYFGPGTRLTVT.

This clonotype was recorded many times. The V gene is TRBV20-1, the J gene TRBJ1-3; D is unclear. V was trimmed by 4 bases and J by 7 bases, leaving 11 bases between them. Germline-derived CDR1 and CDR2 are DFQATT and SNEGSKA (reference sequence). The CDR3 covers 12 residues. This CDR3 reads CSAIARGNTIYF. The CDR3 DNA follows: TGCAGTGCTATCGCCAGAGGGAACACCATATATTTT.